This record concerns one TCR beta chain sequence. Its antigen is not known. The data originate from a study of cytomegalovirus exposure and HLA in healthy donors. Study-level points and caveats: The listing of roughly 160 TCR beta chains classed them as cytomegalovirus-associated. Rare TCR sequences dominated, though some public TCRs recurred in many donors. That first-cohort TCR clusters tended to co-occur in the 90 to 150 validation repertoires was found in a later analysis.

This table comes from immunoSEQ multiplex PCR, and its TCRdb copy is limited to in-frame clones, with some not included. The table includes some 170,000 clones, about 89% detected once. This CDR3 is built from 16 residues. V lost 6 bases to trimming and J lost 7 bases; unmatched junction nucleotides: 13. Germline CDR1 is MDHEN and CDR2 is SYDVKM. The sequence came from a man younger than 30 in good health and CMV-seropositive. The sample comprised PBMCs. V and J are TRBV28 and TRBJ2-7, with 12 bases identical to TRBD1. The CDR3 bases are TGTGCCAGCAGCTCACCGGGACAGGGGGCATTTGGGGAGCAGTACTTC. This gives the protein CASSSPGQGAFGEQYF.